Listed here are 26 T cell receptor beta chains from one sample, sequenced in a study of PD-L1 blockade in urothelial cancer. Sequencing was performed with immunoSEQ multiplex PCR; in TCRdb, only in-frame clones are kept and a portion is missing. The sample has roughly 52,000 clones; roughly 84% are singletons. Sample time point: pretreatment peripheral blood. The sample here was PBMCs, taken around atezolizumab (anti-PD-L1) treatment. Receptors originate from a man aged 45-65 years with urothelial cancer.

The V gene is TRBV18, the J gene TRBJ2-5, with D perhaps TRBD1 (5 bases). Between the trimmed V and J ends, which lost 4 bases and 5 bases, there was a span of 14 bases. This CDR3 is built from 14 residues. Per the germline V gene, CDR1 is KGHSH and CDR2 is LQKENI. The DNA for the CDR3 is TGTGCCAGCTCACAGGACACCTTGGGGGAGACCCAGTACTTC. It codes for CASSQDTLGETQYF.

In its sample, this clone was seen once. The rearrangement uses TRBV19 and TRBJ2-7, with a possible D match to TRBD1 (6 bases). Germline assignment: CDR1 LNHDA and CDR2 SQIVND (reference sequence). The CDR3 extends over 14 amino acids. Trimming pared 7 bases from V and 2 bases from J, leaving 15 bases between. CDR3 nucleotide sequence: TGTGCCAGTAAGGTGCAGGACAGTACCTACGAGCAGTACTTC. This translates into CASKVQDSTYEQYF. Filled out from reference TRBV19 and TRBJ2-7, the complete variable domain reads DGGITQSPKYLFRKEGQNVTLSCEQNLNHDAMYWYRQDPGQGLRLIYYSQIVNDFQKGDIAEGYSVSREKKESFPLTVTSAQKNPTAFYLCASKVQDSTYEQYFGPGTRLTVT.

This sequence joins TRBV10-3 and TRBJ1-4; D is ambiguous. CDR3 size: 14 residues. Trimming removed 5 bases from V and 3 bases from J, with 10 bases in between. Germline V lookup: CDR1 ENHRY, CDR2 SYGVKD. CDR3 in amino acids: CAISNSLANEKLFF. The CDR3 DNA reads TGTGCCATCAGTAACTCGTTAGCTAATGAAAAACTGTTTTTT.

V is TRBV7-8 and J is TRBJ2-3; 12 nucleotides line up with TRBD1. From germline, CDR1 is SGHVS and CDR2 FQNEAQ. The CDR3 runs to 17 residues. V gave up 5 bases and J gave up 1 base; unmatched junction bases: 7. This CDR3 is CASSHGTGGFGTDTQYF. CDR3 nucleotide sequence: TGTGCCAGCAGCCATGGGACAGGGGGCTTTGGCACAGATACGCAGTATTTT.

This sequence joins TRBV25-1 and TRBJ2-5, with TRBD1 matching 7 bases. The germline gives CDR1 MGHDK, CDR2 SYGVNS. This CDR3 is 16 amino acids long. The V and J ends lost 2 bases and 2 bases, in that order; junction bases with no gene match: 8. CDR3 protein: CASSEPLDREQETQYF. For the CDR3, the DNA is TGTGCCAGCAGTGAACCACTAGACAGGGAACAAGAGACCCAGTACTTC.

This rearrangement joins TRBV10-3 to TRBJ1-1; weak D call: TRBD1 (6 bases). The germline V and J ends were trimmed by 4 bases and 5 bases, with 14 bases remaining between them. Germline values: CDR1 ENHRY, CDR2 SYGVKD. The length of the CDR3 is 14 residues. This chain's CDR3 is CAISATGRETEAFF. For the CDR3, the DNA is TGTGCCATCAGTGCTACAGGGAGGGAGACTGAAGCTTTCTTT.

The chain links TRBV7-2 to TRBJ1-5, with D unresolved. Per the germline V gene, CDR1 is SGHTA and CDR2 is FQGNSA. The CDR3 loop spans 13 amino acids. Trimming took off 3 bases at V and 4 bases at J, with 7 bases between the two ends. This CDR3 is CASSLVQNQPQHF. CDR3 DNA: TGTGCCAGCAGCTTGGTTCAGAATCAGCCCCAGCATTTT.

The CDR3 is CASSPPRQIQETQYF. CDR3 DNA sequence: TGTGCCAGCTCACCCCCAAGACAGATCCAAGAGACCCAGTACTTC. This rearrangement joins TRBV18 to TRBJ2-5, with D perhaps matching TRBD1 (5 bases). Germline V gene sequence: CDR1 KGHSH, CDR2 LQKENI. V gave up 3 bases and J gave up 1 base, with 12 bases separating them. CDR3 length: 15 residues.

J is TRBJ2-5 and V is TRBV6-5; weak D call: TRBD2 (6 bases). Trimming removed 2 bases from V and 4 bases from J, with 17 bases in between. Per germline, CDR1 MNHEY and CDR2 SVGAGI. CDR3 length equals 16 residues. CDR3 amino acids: CASSYHPASVGETQYF. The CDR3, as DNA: TGTGCCAGCAGTTACCATCCGGCTAGCGTGGGAGAGACCCAGTACTTC.

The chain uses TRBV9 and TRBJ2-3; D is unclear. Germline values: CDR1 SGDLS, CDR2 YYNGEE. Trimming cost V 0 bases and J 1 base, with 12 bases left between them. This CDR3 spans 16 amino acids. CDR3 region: CASSVVATAGTDTQYF. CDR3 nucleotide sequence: TGTGCCAGCAGCGTAGTGGCCACCGCGGGCACAGATACGCAGTATTTT.

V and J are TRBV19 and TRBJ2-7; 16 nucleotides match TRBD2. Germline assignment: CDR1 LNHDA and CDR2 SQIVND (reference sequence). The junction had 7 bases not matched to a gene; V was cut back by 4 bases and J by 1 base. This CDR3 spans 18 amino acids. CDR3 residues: CASSTSGTSGRESYEQYF. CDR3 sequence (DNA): TGTGCCAGTAGTACCTCCGGGACTAGCGGGAGGGAATCCTACGAGCAGTACTTC.

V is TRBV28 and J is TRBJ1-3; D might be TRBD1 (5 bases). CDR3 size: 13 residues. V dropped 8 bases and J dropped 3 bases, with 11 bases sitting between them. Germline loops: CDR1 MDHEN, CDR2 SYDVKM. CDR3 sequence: CASEKGNGNTIYF. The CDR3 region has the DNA TGTGCCAGCGAAAAGGGGAATGGAAACACCATATATTTT. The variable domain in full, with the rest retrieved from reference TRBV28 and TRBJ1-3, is DVKVTQSSRYLVKRTGEKVFLECVQDMDHENMFWYRQDPGLGLRLIYFSYDVKMKEKGDIPEGYSVSREKKERFSLILESASTNQTSMYLCASEKGNGNTIYFGEGSWLTVV.

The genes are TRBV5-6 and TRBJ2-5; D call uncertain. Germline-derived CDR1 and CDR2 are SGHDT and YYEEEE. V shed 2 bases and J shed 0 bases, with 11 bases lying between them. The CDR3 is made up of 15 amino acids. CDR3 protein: CASSFGQPNQETQYF. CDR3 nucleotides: TGTGCCAGCAGCTTTGGGCAGCCTAACCAAGAGACCCAGTACTTC.

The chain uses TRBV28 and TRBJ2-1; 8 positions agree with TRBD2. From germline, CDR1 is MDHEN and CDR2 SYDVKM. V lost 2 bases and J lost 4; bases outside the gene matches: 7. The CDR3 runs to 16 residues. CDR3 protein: CASSLLLAGKYNEQFF. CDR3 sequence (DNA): TGTGCCAGCAGTTTACTCTTAGCGGGGAAATACAATGAGCAGTTCTTC.

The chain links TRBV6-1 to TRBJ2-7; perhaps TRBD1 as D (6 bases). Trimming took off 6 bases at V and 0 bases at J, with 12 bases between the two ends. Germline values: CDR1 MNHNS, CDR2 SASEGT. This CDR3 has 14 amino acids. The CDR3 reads CASRPMDSSYEQYF. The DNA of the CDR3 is TGTGCCAGCAGGCCCATGGACAGCTCCTACGAGCAGTACTTC.

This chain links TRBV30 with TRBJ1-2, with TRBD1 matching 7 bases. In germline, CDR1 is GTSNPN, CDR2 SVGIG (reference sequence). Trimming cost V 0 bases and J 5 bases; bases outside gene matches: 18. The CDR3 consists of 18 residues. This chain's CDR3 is CAWSVPLSQGVGLYGYTF. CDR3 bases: TGTGCCTGGAGTGTACCTCTCTCCCAGGGGGTAGGGCTTTATGGCTACACCTTC.

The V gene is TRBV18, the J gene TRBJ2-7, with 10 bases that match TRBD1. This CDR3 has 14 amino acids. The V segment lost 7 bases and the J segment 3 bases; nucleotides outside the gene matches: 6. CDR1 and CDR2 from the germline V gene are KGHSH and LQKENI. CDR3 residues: CASLTGTGDYEQYF. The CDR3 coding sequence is TGTGCCAGCTTAACCGGGACAGGGGACTACGAGCAGTACTTC.

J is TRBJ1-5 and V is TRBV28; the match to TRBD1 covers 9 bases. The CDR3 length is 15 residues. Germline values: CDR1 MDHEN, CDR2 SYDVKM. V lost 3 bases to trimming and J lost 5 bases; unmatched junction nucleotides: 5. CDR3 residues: CASSFSGTGYQPQHF. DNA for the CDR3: TGTGCCAGCAGTTTCTCCGGGACAGGGTATCAGCCCCAGCATTTT.

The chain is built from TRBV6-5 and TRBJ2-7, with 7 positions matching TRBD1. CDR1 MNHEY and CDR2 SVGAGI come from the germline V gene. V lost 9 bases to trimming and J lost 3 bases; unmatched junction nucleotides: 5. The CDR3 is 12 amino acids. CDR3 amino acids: CASRTGIYEQYF. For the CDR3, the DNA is TGTGCCAGTAGGACAGGAATCTACGAGCAGTACTTC.

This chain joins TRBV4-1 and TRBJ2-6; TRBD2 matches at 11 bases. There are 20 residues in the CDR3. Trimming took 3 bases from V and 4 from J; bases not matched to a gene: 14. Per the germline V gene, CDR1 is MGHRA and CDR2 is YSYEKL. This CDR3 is CASSHQAPVAGGLGANVLTF. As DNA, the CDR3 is TGCGCCAGCAGCCACCAGGCCCCGGTAGCGGGGGGGCTCGGGGCCAACGTCCTGACTTTC.

CDR3 loop: CAISDVASGREYF. CDR3 bases: TGTGCCATCAGTGATGTGGCTAGCGGGAGAGAGTACTTC. This sequence joins TRBV10-3 and TRBJ2-7; TRBD2 agrees at 10 bases. This CDR3 has 13 residues. CDR1 and CDR2 from the germline V gene are ENHRY and SYGVKD. The V and J ends lost 3 bases and 11 bases, in that order; junction bases with no gene match: 7.

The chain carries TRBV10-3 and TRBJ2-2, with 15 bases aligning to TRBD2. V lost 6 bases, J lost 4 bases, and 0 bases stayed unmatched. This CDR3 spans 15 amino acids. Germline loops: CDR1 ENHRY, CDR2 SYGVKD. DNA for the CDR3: TGTGCCATCAGGGGACTAGCGGGGGGCACCGGGGAGCTGTTTTTT. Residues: CAIRGLAGGTGELFF.

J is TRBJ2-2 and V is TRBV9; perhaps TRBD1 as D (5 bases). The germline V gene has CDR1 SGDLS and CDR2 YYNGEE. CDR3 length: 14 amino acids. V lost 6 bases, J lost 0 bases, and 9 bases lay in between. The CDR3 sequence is CASTGHSNTGELFF. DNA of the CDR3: TGTGCCAGCACTGGACACTCGAACACCGGGGAGCTGTTTTTT.

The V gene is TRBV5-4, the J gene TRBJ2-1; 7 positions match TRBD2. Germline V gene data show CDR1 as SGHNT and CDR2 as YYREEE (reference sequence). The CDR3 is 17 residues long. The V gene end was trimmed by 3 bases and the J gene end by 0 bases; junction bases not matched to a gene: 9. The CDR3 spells CASSSPRGGSSYNEQFF. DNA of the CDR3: TGTGCCAGCAGCTCCCCTAGAGGCGGGAGCTCCTACAATGAGCAGTTCTTC.

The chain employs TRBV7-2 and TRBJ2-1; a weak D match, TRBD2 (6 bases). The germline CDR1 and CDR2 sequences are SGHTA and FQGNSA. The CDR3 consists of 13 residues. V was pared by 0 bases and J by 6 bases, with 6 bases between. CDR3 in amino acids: CASSLARGNEQFF. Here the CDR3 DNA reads TGTGCCAGCAGCTTAGCGCGGGGCAATGAGCAGTTCTTC.

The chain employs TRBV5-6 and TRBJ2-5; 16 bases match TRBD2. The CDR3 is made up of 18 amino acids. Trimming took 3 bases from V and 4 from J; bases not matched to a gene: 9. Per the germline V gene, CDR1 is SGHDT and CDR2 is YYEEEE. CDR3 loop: CASSWRRGTSGRGETQYF. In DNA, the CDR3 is TGTGCCAGCAGCTGGCGTCGCGGGACTAGCGGGAGGGGAGAGACCCAGTACTTC.